This TCR beta chain was found in a study of type 1 regulatory T cells. Germline-derived CDR1 and CDR2 are KGHDR and SFDVKD. V lost 9 bases and J lost 4, with 14 bases in between. The CDR3 is 14 residues long. With regard to this clonotype: Its specificity is not known.

TCRdb used MiXCR to reprocess the reads, holding one entry per CDR3 protein. The table records about 62,000 distinct CDR3 sequences, around 62% of them present only once. The receptor comes from a human donor in good health. The genes are TRBV24-1 and TRBJ2-2; perhaps D is TRBD1 or TRBD2 (5 bases each). Sequencing was carried out using cultured non-Tr1 T cells, either the whole culture or a sorted T cell fraction (not recorded which). CDR3 region: CATRGAGRTGELFF. In nucleotides, the CDR3 is TGTGCCACCCGAGGGGCAGGGCGCACCGGGGAGCTGTTTTTT.